One and the same sample provided the 17 T cell receptor beta chains below, sequenced in a study of T cell responses to AZD1222 COVID-19 vaccine. Measured with immunoSEQ multiplex PCR; TCRdb has only the in-frame clones, and not every one. The sample has roughly 110,000 clones; approximately 90% are singletons. This sample comprised peripheral blood, obtained on day 0 of AZD1222 vaccination. These receptors came from an adult in good health.

The chain recombines TRBV5-1 with TRBJ1-1; TRBD1 aligns across 10 bases. This CDR3 comprises 16 residues. J was trimmed by 0 bases and V by 3 bases; bases with no gene match: 5. Germline V gene sequence: CDR1 SGHRS, CDR2 YFSETQ. The CDR3 DNA reads as TGCGCCAGCAGCTCCGGGACAGGGGTCATGAACACTGAAGCTTTCTTT. Translating it yields CASSSGTGVMNTEAFF.

Remarks on this clone: Other DNA sequences in this specimen translate into the identical CDR3. The chain uses TRBV7-9 and TRBJ1-5; 7 bases are shared with TRBD1. The V gene's germline CDR1 is SEHNR and CDR2 FQNEAQ (reference sequence). V lost 1 base, J lost 6 bases, and 3 bases stayed unmatched. The CDR3 length is 14 residues. CDR3 sequence reads: CASSLGQGGQPQHF. Written as DNA, the CDR3 is TGTGCCAGCAGCTTAGGACAGGGCGGTCAGCCCCAGCATTTT.

The V call is TRBV7-3, the J call TRBJ2-1; TRBD2 matches at 8 bases. CDR1 and CDR2 (germline): SGHTA, FQGTGA. The CDR3 contains 15 residues. V dropped 3 bases and J dropped 6; count of bases not matched to a gene: 7. CDR3 nucleotides: TGTGCCAGCAGCTTCCGGGAGGGCCGGGGCAATGAGCAGTTCTTC. It specifies CASSFREGRGNEQFF.

The gene calls are TRBV5-6 and TRBJ1-5; a weak D match, TRBD1 (5 bases). The germline V gene encodes CDR1 SGHDT and CDR2 YYEEEE. Trimming removed 0 bases at V and 6 bases at J, with 16 bases between. The CDR3 extends over 16 amino acids. This chain's CDR3 is CASSLAGTRLGQPQHF. In nucleotides, the CDR3 is TGTGCCAGCAGCTTGGCAGGGACTCGATTAGGTCAGCCCCAGCATTTT.

This chain joins TRBV3-1 (or the pseudogene TRBV3-2) and TRBJ2-7; no definite D call. The CDR3 sequence is 12 residues long. The V end lost 0 bases, the J end lost 7 bases, and 7 bases lay between the germline ends. Looked up from germline, CDR1 is LGHDT and CDR2 is YNNKEL (reference sequence). The CDR3 loop reads CASSQETREQYF. CDR3 nucleotide sequence: TGTGCCAGCAGCCAAGAGACGAGGGAGCAGTACTTC.

This chain joins TRBV5-1 and TRBJ2-3, with D possibly matching TRBD1 (6 bases). Trimming shortened V by 7 bases and J by 0 bases, and 15 bases separated the two germline ends. Per germline, CDR1 SGHRS and CDR2 YFSETQ. The CDR3 extends over 15 amino acids. The CDR3 loop is CASCVQGQSTDTQYF. The CDR3 DNA is TGCGCCAGCTGCGTCCAGGGACAAAGCACAGATACGCAGTATTTT. Full variable domain (remainder filled in from reference TRBV5-1 and TRBJ2-3): KAGVTQTPRYLIKTRGQQVTLSCSPISGHRSVSWYQQTPGQGLQFLFEYFSETQRNKGNFPGRFSGRQFSNSRSEMNVSTLELGDSALYLCASCVQGQSTDTQYFGPGTRLTVL.

The rearrangement uses TRBV7-2 and TRBJ1-2; a weak D match, TRBD1 (6 bases). Germline V gene lookup returns CDR1 SGHTA and CDR2 FQGNSA. The CDR3 covers 12 residues. The V and J ends lost 5 bases and 5 bases respectively, with 9 bases between them. The CDR3 loop reads CASSPDSYGYTF. The CDR3 DNA reads TGTGCCAGCAGCCCGGACAGTTATGGCTACACCTTC. Full variable domain (missing parts from reference TRBV7-2 and TRBJ1-2): GAGVSQSPSNKVTEKGKDVELRCDPISGHTALYWYRQSLGQGLEFLIYFQGNSAPDKSGLPSDRFSAERTGGSVSTLTIQRTQQEDSAVYLCASSPDSYGYTFGSGTRLTVV.

This chain links TRBV30 with TRBJ2-7, with D tentatively TRBD1 (5 bases). CDR1 and CDR2 from the germline V gene are GTSNPN and SVGIG (reference sequence). The CDR3 sequence is 13 residues long. With 4 bases removed from V and 3 bases from J, the gap between germline ends came to 13 bases. As DNA, the CDR3 is TGTGCCTGGATGGCCGGGCAGGGCTACGAGCAGTACTTC. It specifies CAWMAGQGYEQYF.

The chain combines TRBV12-5 with TRBJ2-5; TRBD2 aligns across 7 bases. Looked up from germline, CDR1 is LGHNT and CDR2 is FRNRAP. J gave up 5 bases and V 4 bases, and 13 bases lay outside the gene matches. This CDR3 region has 16 residues. CDR3 amino acids: CASGSPGSRRGETQYF. The CDR3 DNA sequence: TGTGCTAGTGGTTCCCCAGGAAGTCGGCGGGGGGAGACCCAGTACTTC. Combining the CDR3 with reference TRBV12-5 and TRBJ2-5 gives the whole variable domain DARVTQTPRHKVTEMGQEVTMRCQPILGHNTVFWYRQTMMQGLELLAYFRNRAPLDDSGMPKDRFSAEMPDATLATLKIQPSEPRDSAVYFCASGSPGSRRGETQYFGPGTRLLVL.

This clone was seen more than once but under ten times. This chain connects TRBV6-1 to TRBJ1-6; maybe TRBD1 (5 bases). The V gene lost 3 bases and the J gene lost 8 bases, with 8 bases spanning the gap. The CDR3 consists of 13 residues. Looked up from germline, CDR1 is MNHNS and CDR2 is SASEGT. As DNA, the CDR3 is TGTGCCAGCAGTGACAGGGTTTATTCACCCCTCCACTTT. The encoded protein is CASSDRVYSPLHF.

The chain joins TRBV6-2 or TRBV6-3 to TRBJ2-7; perhaps TRBD1 as D (6 bases). In germline, CDR1 is MNHEY, CDR2 SVGEGT. Trimming stripped 2 bases from V and 4 bases from J, with 15 bases between. The CDR3 has 15 amino acids. The DNA for the CDR3 is TGTGCCAGCAGTTACGGGTCAGGGGACCGGTACGAGCAGTACTTC. This sequence encodes CASSYGSGDRYEQYF.

The CDR3 DNA is TGTGCCAGCTCACCACCGGGCGATTCACCCCTCCACTTT. It translates to CASSPPGDSPLHF. The chain uses TRBV18 and TRBJ1-6, with D unresolved. There are 13 residues in the CDR3. V was shortened by 0 bases and J by 8 bases, with 5 bases between the two germline ends. Germline-derived CDR1 and CDR2 are KGHSH and LQKENI.

Notes on this clone: Other DNA sequences in the sample encode the same CDR3. This chain links TRBV7-9 with TRBJ2-7; D is uncertain. The CDR3 consists of 12 residues. Between the trimmed V and J ends, which lost 3 bases and 0 bases, there was a span of 3 bases. Germline V gene lookup returns CDR1 SEHNR and CDR2 FQNEAQ (reference sequence). CDR3 sequence reads: CASSLSSYEQYF. The CDR3 DNA is TGTGCCAGCAGCTTGTCCTCCTACGAGCAGTACTTC. The full variable domain, with the rest looked up from reference TRBV7-9 and TRBJ2-7, is DTGVSQNPRHKITKRGQNVTFRCDPISEHNRLYWYRQTLGQGPEFLTYFQNEAQLEKSRLLSDRFSAERPKGSFSTLEIQRTEQGDSAMYLCASSLSSYEQYFGPGTRLTVT.

Remarks on this clone: Mismatch with germline at one junction end may stem from a read error. The chain couples TRBV28 to TRBJ1-5, with no clear D. CDR1 and CDR2 from the germline V gene are MDHEN and SYDVKM. The CDR3 has 14 amino acids. CDR3 DNA: TGTGCCAGCAGTTGGGCAGAGCGCAAGCAGCCCCAGCATTTT. The encoded protein is CASSWAERKQPQHF.

This clone was seen once. The chain recombines TRBV6-5 with TRBJ2-7; 7 bases are shared with TRBD1. Germline V gives CDR1 MNHEY, CDR2 SVGAGI. With 0 bases clipped from V and 4 bases from J, the junction kept 6 bases outside the gene matches. The CDR3 totals 15 residues. Written as DNA, the CDR3 is TGTGCCAGCAGTTACTCTTTCGGGACAGCATACGAGCAGTACTTC. The encoded protein is CASSYSFGTAYEQYF.

The V call is TRBV3-1 (or the pseudogene TRBV3-2), the J call TRBJ2-7, with D perhaps TRBD1 (5 bases). This CDR3 comprises 13 residues. The germline V and J ends were trimmed by 4 bases and 3 bases, with 10 bases remaining between them. The V gene's germline CDR1 is LGHDT and CDR2 YNNKEL (reference sequence). CDR3 nucleotide sequence: TGTGCCAGCAGCCTCGGAAGGGGCTACGAGCAGTACTTC. Its protein is CASSLGRGYEQYF.

This clone was observed a few times. The chain combines TRBV9 with TRBJ1-6; the D gene is possibly TRBD1 (6 bases). The CDR3 is 14 residues long. The V end lost 3 bases, the J end lost 7 bases, and 11 bases lay between the germline ends. Per the germline V gene, CDR1 is SGDLS and CDR2 is YYNGEE. CDR3 amino acids: CASSAGHDNSPLHF. CDR3 DNA: TGTGCCAGCAGCGCGGGACACGACAATTCACCCCTCCACTTT.